The T cell receptor (beta chain) described here comes from a study of cytomegalovirus exposure and HLA in healthy donors. The overall study: HLA-typed donors were the source of approximately 80 million unique TCRs, which an early data release held.

Study results and caveats: Presence/absence analyses supposed approximately even sequencing depth among donors. Some V segments (TRBV6-2 and TRBV6-3 among them) were excluded as indistinguishable.

Concerning this clone itself: The target antigen is unknown.

V trimming: 0 bases; J trimming: 5 bases; junction bases outside the gene matches: 10. The CDR3 is made up of 17 amino acids. The germline CDR1 and CDR2 sequences are SEHNR and FQNEAQ (reference sequence). PCR was performed using 60 Vbeta and 13 Jbeta primers. TCRdb's copy holds only in-frame clones and misses some; the assay was immunoSEQ multiplex PCR. This sample has 200,000 or so clones, with approximately 80% found just once. Sample: PBMCs. This clonotype originated in a woman aged 25 to 39 in good health and CMV-seropositive. The chain uses TRBV7-9 and TRBJ2-1; TRBD2 matches at 7 bases. CDR3 amino acids: CASSLAGGGTSHNEQFF. CDR3 DNA sequence: TGTGCCAGCAGCTTAGCCGGCGGGGGTACGAGTCACAATGAGCAGTTCTTC.